The clone carrying this T cell receptor (beta chain) was observed a few times. Its antigen is not known. Template switching introduced a universal primer site, and the cDNA bore unique molecular identifiers. Each CDR3 protein is one row after TCRdb ran MiXCR on the 5' RACE reads. The sample holds 1.5 million or so distinct CDR3 sequences, about 32% seen once. Germline assignment: CDR1 KGHSY and CDR2 FQNENV. V was pared by 8 bases and J by 5 bases, with 12 bases between. CDR3 size: 12 residues. This record comes from a study of identical twins. Findings and caveats of the study: Shared out-of-frame alpha sequences (those common to twins) showed excess low generation probability. Monozygotic twins shared more out-of-frame TCR alpha than recombination models predicted. High-abundance cord blood beta clonotypes had fewer insertions; memory repertoires showed none.

The sequenced material came from cord blood. V and J are TRBV16 and TRBJ2-5; no clear D. The origin of this receptor is a newborn girl in good health. The CDR3 region has the DNA TGTGCCAGCGGATCCAGACGGGAGACCCAGTACTTC. It codes for CASGSRRETQYF.